These 31 T cell receptor beta chains came from one sample sequenced in a study of T cells in localized non-small cell lung cancer. The assay was immunoSEQ multiplex PCR, and TCRdb's table has in-frame clones only and misses some. Here the sample spans about 78,000 clones, 84% being singletons. This specimen was peripheral blood, taken before any cancer treatment. The receptors originated from a man aged 35-75 years with stage I lung adenocarcinoma.

In nucleotides, the CDR3 is TGCGCCAGCAGCTTGAGGATAGGACCATACGAGCAGTACTTC. Protein: CASSLRIGPYEQYF. The V gene is TRBV5-1, the J gene TRBJ2-7; D gene unclear. The CDR3 extends over 14 amino acids. Germline-derived CDR1 and CDR2 are SGHRS and YFSETQ. Trimming removed 1 base at V and 4 bases at J, with 12 bases between.

This clone has a handful of counts. The rearrangement uses TRBV15 and TRBJ1-5, with unresolved D. The CDR3 loop spans 17 amino acids. Trimming took off 4 bases at V and 0 bases at J, with 16 bases between the two ends. Germline CDR1 is LNHNV and CDR2 is YYDKDF (reference sequence). The CDR3 loop reads CATSTPLAQFSNQPQHF. In nucleotides, the CDR3 is TGTGCCACCAGCACTCCCTTGGCACAGTTTAGCAATCAGCCCCAGCATTTT.

The chain carries TRBV7-9 and TRBJ1-1; 8 nucleotides agree with TRBD1. Per germline, CDR1 SEHNR and CDR2 FQNEAQ (reference sequence). This CDR3 is 14 amino acids long. V gave up 5 bases and J gave up 7 bases; unmatched junction bases: 9. The CDR3 is CASSPDRDWGEAFF. The CDR3 bases are TGTGCCAGCAGCCCGGACAGGGACTGGGGTGAAGCTTTCTTT.

V and J are TRBV2 and TRBJ2-7, with 8 bases lining up with TRBD1. The CDR3 loop spans 14 amino acids. Trimming removed 7 bases from V and 2 bases from J; junction bases left unmatched: 7. CDR1 SNHLY and CDR2 FYNNEI come from the germline V gene. The chain's CDR3 is CASTWGQEAYEQYF. The CDR3 coding sequence is TGTGCCAGCACTTGGGGACAGGAGGCCTACGAGCAGTACTTC.

The rearrangement links TRBV18 to TRBJ2-3, with D uncertain. V was cut by 2 bases and J by 0 bases, with 6 bases left in between. This CDR3 is built from 14 residues. CDR1 is KGHSH, CDR2 LQKENI, per germline. The CDR3 region has the DNA TGTGCCAGCTCACCAGTAGGGAGCACAGATACGCAGTATTTT. Translating it yields CASSPVGSTDTQYF.

The chain carries TRBV6-5 and TRBJ2-5; D perhaps matches TRBD1 (5 bases). The CDR3 spans 14 residues. Between the trimmed V and J ends, which lost 0 bases and 9 bases, there was a span of 14 bases. Per the germline V gene, CDR1 is MNHEY and CDR2 is SVGAGI. This CDR3 is CASSYSSQGASQYF. CDR3 sequence (DNA): TGTGCCAGCAGTTACTCCTCCCAGGGCGCATCCCAGTACTTC.

This chain links TRBV19 with TRBJ1-5; 9 bases line up with TRBD1. The CDR3 totals 16 residues. The germline CDR1 and CDR2 sequences are LNHDA and SQIVND (reference sequence). With 5 bases clipped from V and 0 bases from J, the junction kept 5 bases outside the gene matches. DNA for the CDR3: TGTGCCAGTAGTTACGGGACAGGGTTTAGCAATCAGCCCCAGCATTTT. It encodes CASSYGTGFSNQPQHF.

This chain uses TRBV6-1 with TRBJ2-3; 8 bases agree with TRBD1. This CDR3 is 14 amino acids long. Germline values: CDR1 MNHNS, CDR2 SASEGT. Unmatched junction bases numbered 5, after V lost 6 bases and J lost 3 bases. CDR3 region: CASRSRGPTDTQYF. The CDR3 nucleotides are TGTGCCAGCAGGAGCAGGGGGCCAACAGATACGCAGTATTTT.

This chain connects TRBV14 to TRBJ2-1; 8 nucleotides line up with TRBD2. Trimming removed 0 bases from V and 1 base from J; junction bases left unmatched: 11. Germline V lookup: CDR1 SGHDN, CDR2 FVKESK. The CDR3 spans 19 residues. In DNA, the CDR3 is TGTGCCAGCAGCCAAGAGGGCAGGGCCGGGACTAGTTCCTACAATGAGCAGTTCTTC. It specifies CASSQEGRAGTSSYNEQFF.

The chain carries TRBV28 and TRBJ2-7; TRBD2 matches at 8 bases. This CDR3 is built from 13 residues. The germline gives CDR1 MDHEN, CDR2 SYDVKM. CDR3 bases: TGTGGGGTTAGCGGGACCCCACTCCGAGAGCAGTACTTC. This sequence encodes CGVSGTPLREQYF. The full variable domain, in which reference TRBV28 and TRBJ2-7 provide the parts outside the CDR3, is DVKVTQSSRYLVKRTGEKVFLECVQDMDHENMFWYRQDPGLGLRLIYFSYDVKMKEKGDIPEGYSVSREKKERFSLILESASTNQTSMYLCGVSGTPLREQYFGPGTRLTVT.

The J gene is TRBJ2-1, the V gene TRBV5-5; D not resolved. The CDR3 runs 14 residues. Trimming stripped 0 bases from V and 4 bases from J, with 8 bases between. CDR1 is SGHKS, CDR2 YYEKEE, per germline (reference sequence). The CDR3 loop reads CASSLGHGYNEQFF. In nucleotides, the CDR3 is TGTGCCAGCAGCTTGGGACATGGGTACAATGAGCAGTTCTTC.

This chain's CDR3 is CASSHRDRGYEQFF. The CDR3, as DNA: TGCGCCAGCAGCCACCGGGACAGGGGTTATGAGCAGTTCTTC. J is TRBJ2-1 and V is TRBV4-1; TRBD1 agrees at 10 bases. Unmatched junction bases numbered 4, after V lost 3 bases and J lost 8 bases. Germline values: CDR1 MGHRA, CDR2 YSYEKL. The CDR3 runs 14 residues.

In regard to this clone: Sequence at one end of the junction differs from germline and may be a read error. The rearrangement uses TRBV7-9 and TRBJ2-5; 15 bases fit TRBD2. There are 16 residues in the CDR3. Germline loops: CDR1 SEHNR, CDR2 FQNEAQ (reference sequence). The CDR3 loop reads CASSPSGGTSGRQVDF. CDR3 bases: TGTGCCAGCAGCCCAAGCGGGGGGACTAGCGGGAGGCAAGTCGACTTC.

The chain couples TRBV7-9 to TRBJ1-6; D is unclear. The germline V and J ends were trimmed by 2 bases and 6 bases, with 17 bases remaining between them. This CDR3 spans 17 amino acids. Germline CDR1 is SEHNR and CDR2 is FQNEAQ (reference sequence). CDR3 DNA sequence: TGTGCCAGCAGCTTATCTGGGCGGAGAAAACTTAATTCACCCCTCCACTTT. The encoded protein is CASSLSGRRKLNSPLHF.

The V and J genes are TRBV28 and TRBJ1-2, with D unresolved. The V end was cut by 4 bases, the J end by 6 bases, with 12 bases between. This CDR3 region has 13 residues. CDR1 and CDR2 (germline): MDHEN, SYDVKM. The DNA of the CDR3 is TGTGCCAGCAGTTGGATATCCAAAAATGGCTACACCTTC. Protein sequence: CASSWISKNGYTF.

The genes are TRBV5-1 and TRBJ2-5; 7 bases match TRBD2. CDR3 length: 16 residues. Germline assignment: CDR1 SGHRS and CDR2 YFSETQ. J gave up 6 bases and V 3 bases, and 14 bases lay outside the gene matches. CDR3: CASSYRERTGGKTQYF. CDR3 bases: TGCGCCAGCAGCTATCGGGAGAGAACCGGGGGGAAGACCCAGTACTTC.

This chain connects TRBV5-1 to TRBJ2-2, with 9 bases fitting TRBD2. Germline loops: CDR1 SGHRS, CDR2 YFSETQ. The CDR3 sequence is 16 residues long. The trim removed 4 bases at V and 4 bases at J, leaving 8 bases unmatched. The CDR3 DNA sequence: TGCGCCAGCAGCCCTCGGGCGGGGGGGTCCACCGGGGAGCTGTTTTTT. This translates into CASSPRAGGSTGELFF.

J is TRBJ2-6 and V is TRBV7-9; D not resolved. CDR1 and CDR2 from the germline V gene are SEHNR and FQNEAQ (reference sequence). The CDR3 extends over 15 amino acids. V shed 5 bases and J shed 0 bases, with 8 bases lying between them. In nucleotides, the CDR3 is TGTGCCAGCAGCCCAGGTGGCTCTGGGGCCAACGTCCTGACTTTC. Residues: CASSPGGSGANVLTF.

This rearrangement joins TRBV6-1 to TRBJ2-7, with D perhaps TRBD1 (6 bases). Germline V gene sequence: CDR1 MNHNS, CDR2 SASEGT. The CDR3 sequence is 15 residues long. V was clipped by 5 bases and J by 7 bases, with 21 bases between them. CDR3 nucleotides: TGTGCCAGCAGTACCGGGACATACACCCCTAGGGAGCAGTACTTC. This translates into CASSTGTYTPREQYF.

The J gene is TRBJ1-3, the V gene TRBV6-5, with no clear D. In germline, CDR1 is MNHEY, CDR2 SVGAGI. The CDR3 totals 13 residues. With 5 bases removed from V and 4 bases from J, the gap between germline ends came to 9 bases. The CDR3 protein is CASSTPSGNTIYF. In DNA form, the CDR3 reads TGTGCCAGCAGTACCCCCTCCGGAAACACCATATATTTT.

The chain joins TRBV30 to TRBJ2-1; D is possibly TRBD2 (6 bases). Between the trimmed V and J ends, which lost 0 bases and 0 bases, there was a span of 9 bases. The CDR3 is made up of 15 amino acids. Germline V gene lookup returns CDR1 GTSNPN and CDR2 SVGIG (reference sequence). CDR3 residues: CAWSVAGSSYNEQFF. The DNA for the CDR3 is TGTGCCTGGAGTGTCGCCGGGAGCTCCTACAATGAGCAGTTCTTC.

CDR3 bases: TGCGCCAGCAGCTCTTGGACAGGGGAGGGCTACACCTTC. It codes for CASSSWTGEGYTF. The chain carries TRBV5-1 and TRBJ1-2, with 9 bases that match TRBD1. This CDR3 has 13 amino acids. The germline V gene encodes CDR1 SGHRS and CDR2 YFSETQ. Trimming cost V 3 bases and J 8 bases; bases outside gene matches: 5.

This sequence joins TRBV5-4 and TRBJ1-3; no firm D call. Deletions cut 2 bases from V and 0 bases from J, with 9 bases between. The V gene's germline CDR1 is SGHNT and CDR2 YYREEE (reference sequence). This CDR3 has 15 residues. CDR3 in DNA: TGTGCCAGCAGCTTTAGTCGGGGCTCTGGAAACACCATATATTTT. Translated, it gives CASSFSRGSGNTIYF.

The CDR3 DNA reads TGTGCCAGCAGCTTCCTAGCGGGGGGGACCCAAGAGACCCAGTACTTC. Its translation is CASSFLAGGTQETQYF. J is TRBJ2-5 and V is TRBV5-6; 12 bases are shared with TRBD2. Unmatched junction bases numbered 3, after V lost 2 bases and J lost 1 base. Germline CDR1 and CDR2: SGHDT and YYEEEE. The CDR3 totals 16 residues. Combining the CDR3 with reference TRBV5-6 and TRBJ2-5 gives the whole variable domain DAGVTQSPTHLIKTRGQQVTLRCSPKSGHDTVSWYQQALGQGPQFIFQYYEEEERQRGNFPDRFSGHQFPNYSSELNVNALLLGDSALYLCASSFLAGGTQETQYFGPGTRLLVL.

V and J are TRBV7-2 and TRBJ2-1, with 8 bases matching TRBD1. From germline, CDR1 is SGHTA and CDR2 FQGNSA. Unmatched junction bases numbered 4, after V lost 5 bases and J lost 1 base. The CDR3 spans 15 residues. CDR3 loop: CASSVDRGSYNEQFF. CDR3 nucleotide sequence: TGTGCCAGCAGCGTTGACAGGGGATCCTACAATGAGCAGTTCTTC. Drawing the rest from reference TRBV7-2 and TRBJ2-1, the complete variable domain is GAGVSQSPSNKVTEKGKDVELRCDPISGHTALYWYRQSLGQGLEFLIYFQGNSAPDKSGLPSDRFSAERTGGSVSTLTIQRTQQEDSAVYLCASSVDRGSYNEQFFGPGTRLTVL.

The chain carries TRBV2 and TRBJ2-1; 8 bases fit TRBD2. Germline V gives CDR1 SNHLY, CDR2 FYNNEI. This CDR3 is built from 14 residues. Trimming took 7 bases from V and 9 from J; bases not matched to a gene: 11. The CDR3: CASKQIGGDLEQFF. In nucleotides, the CDR3 is TGTGCCAGCAAGCAGATCGGGGGGGACCTTGAGCAGTTCTTC.

The chain carries TRBV7-8 and TRBJ2-1; 7 nucleotides agree with TRBD1. V was clipped by 1 base and J by 6 bases; unmatched bases: 6. The CDR3 extends over 15 amino acids. Germline V CDR1 and CDR2: SGHVS, FQNEAQ. CDR3 amino acids: CASSLVRDSFNEQFF. CDR3 sequence (DNA): TGTGCCAGCAGCTTAGTTCGGGACAGCTTCAATGAGCAGTTCTTC.

This chain uses TRBV18 with TRBJ2-1; 13 positions agree with TRBD2. CDR3 length: 18 amino acids. Germline V gives CDR1 KGHSH, CDR2 LQKENI. V shed 10 bases and J 3 bases; nucleotides not matched to a gene: 15. The CDR3, as DNA: TGTGCCACCCGTGGACTAGCGGGAGAGCGTTCGGGCTACAATGAGCAGTTCTTC. It specifies CATRGLAGERSGYNEQFF. Full variable domain (rest looked up from reference TRBV18 and TRBJ2-1): NAGVMQNPRHLVRRRGQEARLRCSPMKGHSHVYWYRQLPEEGLKFMVYLQKENIIDESGMPKERFSAEFPKEGPSILRIQQVVRGDSAAYFCATRGLAGERSGYNEQFFGPGTRLTVL.

The rearrangement links TRBV5-6 to TRBJ1-2, with D hard to call. Germline V lookup: CDR1 SGHDT, CDR2 YYEEEE. Trimming took off 4 bases at V and 6 bases at J, with 19 bases between the two ends. This CDR3 spans 15 amino acids. CDR3 DNA sequence: TGTGCCAGCAGCAATAACTGGGGATCTATAAATGGCTACACCTTC. Translation: CASSNNWGSINGYTF.

The chain joins TRBV5-1 to TRBJ2-3; D possibly corresponds to TRBD1 (5 bases). Trimming took 4 bases from V and 3 from J, leaving 18 bases between them. Germline V gene sequence: CDR1 SGHRS, CDR2 YFSETQ. The CDR3 is 16 amino acids. Here the CDR3 reads CASSLTRTLGTDTQYF. The CDR3 coding sequence is TGCGCCAGCAGCCTCACCCGGACACTGGGGACAGATACGCAGTATTTT.

V usage is TRBV14 and J usage is TRBJ2-1; a weak D match, TRBD2 (6 bases). CDR3 size: 19 residues. Germline values: CDR1 SGHDN, CDR2 FVKESK. Trimming took off 4 bases at V and 4 bases at J, with 26 bases between the two ends. The CDR3 DNA reads TGTGCCAGCAGCCCCGGCGGTGGGGTTGGACGGGAGTTTTACAATGAGCAGTTCTTC. Translation: CASSPGGGVGREFYNEQFF.